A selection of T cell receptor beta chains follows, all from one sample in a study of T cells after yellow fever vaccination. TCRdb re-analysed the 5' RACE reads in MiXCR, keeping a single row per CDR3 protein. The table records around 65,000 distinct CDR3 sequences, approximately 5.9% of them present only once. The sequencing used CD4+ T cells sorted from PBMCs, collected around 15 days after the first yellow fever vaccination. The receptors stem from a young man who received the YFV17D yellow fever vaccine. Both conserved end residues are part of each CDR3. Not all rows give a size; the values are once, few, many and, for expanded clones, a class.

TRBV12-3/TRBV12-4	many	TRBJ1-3	CASTPNGGNTIYF
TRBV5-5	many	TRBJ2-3	CASSTELDTQYF
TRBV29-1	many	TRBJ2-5	CSVELVAGGTQYF
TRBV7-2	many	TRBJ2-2	CASSSNRDRVLLGELFF
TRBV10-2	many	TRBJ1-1	CATRRKEVHTEAFF
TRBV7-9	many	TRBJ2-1	CASSPFWGSGRNNEQFF
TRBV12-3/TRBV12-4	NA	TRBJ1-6	CASSSQVRSPLHF
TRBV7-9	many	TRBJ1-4	CASSPQGARNEKLFF
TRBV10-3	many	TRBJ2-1	CAISTPQQGFLYNEQFF
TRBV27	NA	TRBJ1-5	CASSQGERQPQHF
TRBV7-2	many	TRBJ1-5	CASSFAVSNQPQHF
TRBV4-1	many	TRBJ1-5	CASSQRQGNNQPQHF
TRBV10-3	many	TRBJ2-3	CAIRGGGAGDTQYF
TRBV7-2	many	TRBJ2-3	CASSSGAGASTYTQYF
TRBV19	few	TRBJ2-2	CASSQGGDTGELFF
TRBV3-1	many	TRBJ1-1	CASSHLNTEAFF
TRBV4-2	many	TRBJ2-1	CASWGSGNEQFF
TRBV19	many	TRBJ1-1	CASRIPTDNTEAFF
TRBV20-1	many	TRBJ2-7	CSALAGGSSYEQYF
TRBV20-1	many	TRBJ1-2	CSAAGDRDRGGYTF
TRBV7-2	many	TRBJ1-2	CASSFNRQGGGYTF
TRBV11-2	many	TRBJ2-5	CASRSLAGGETQYF
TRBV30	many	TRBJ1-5	CAWSLPKRDRTSQPQHF
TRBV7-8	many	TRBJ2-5	CASSWEPGRGGETQYF
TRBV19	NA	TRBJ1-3	CASQNPDGSSGNTIYF
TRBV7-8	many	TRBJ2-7	CASNTPAQTGRIGYEQYF
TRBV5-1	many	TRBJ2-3	CASSLSGALHGGTQYF
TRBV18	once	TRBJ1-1	CHSSPRGTGDTEAFF
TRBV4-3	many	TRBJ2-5	CASSQEYAYQETQYF
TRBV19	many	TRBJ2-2	CASRPRGGSAGSGELFF
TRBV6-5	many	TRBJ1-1	CASSLYRGTEAFF
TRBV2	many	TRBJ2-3	CASRRTGWTDTQYF
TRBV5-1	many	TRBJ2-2	CASSLGQGHTGELFF
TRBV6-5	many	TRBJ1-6	CASKPGQGSYNSPLHF
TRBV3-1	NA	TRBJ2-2	CASSQYTGELFF
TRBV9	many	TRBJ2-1	CASSPRGSGGSYNEQFF
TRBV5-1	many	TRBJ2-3	CASCLQHQGGTQYF
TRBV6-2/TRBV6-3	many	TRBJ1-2	CASRIAGLTIAGYGYTF
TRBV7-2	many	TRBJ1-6	CASSSFGPERSPLHF
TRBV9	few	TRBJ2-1	CASSEGDRADEQFF
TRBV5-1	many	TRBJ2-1	CASSSLTFDEQFF
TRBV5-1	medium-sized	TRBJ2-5	CASSLGGQETQYF
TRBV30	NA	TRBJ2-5	CAWLGTGRYQETQYF
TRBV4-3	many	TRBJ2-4	CASSQDLGGLAKNIQYF
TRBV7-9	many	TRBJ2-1	CASSSPGQGIGRNEQFF
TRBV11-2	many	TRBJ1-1	CASSLGTGPFTEAFF